Listed below are T cell receptor beta chains from one sample, sequenced in a study of T cells after yellow fever vaccination. Each CDR3 protein gets one entry after TCRdb re-called the 5' RACE reads with MiXCR. Of approximately 300,000 distinct CDR3 sequences in the sample, about 11% are singletons; the top ten hold 3% to 3.5%. Material: CD4+ T cells sorted from PBMCs, obtained 45 days after the yellow fever booster vaccination. The receptor set was obtained from a man between 18 and 35 years old who received the YFV17D yellow fever vaccine. The CDR3 runs from the conserved cysteine through the conserved F or W. The order of the fields is D gene, V gene, clone size, J gene, CDR3 DNA, CDR3 protein. A D gene is named only where the DNA matches it firmly. Only some rows state a clone size, as once, few, many or a class for expanded clones.

D gene: TRBD2
V gene: TRBV5-1
clone size: NA
J gene: TRBJ2-3
CDR3 DNA: TGCGCCAGCACCGAGCGGGGGGACAGCACAGATACGCAGTATTTT
CDR3 protein: CASTERGDSTDTQYF

D gene: TRBD2
V gene: TRBV3-1
clone size: NA
J gene: TRBJ2-1
CDR3 DNA: TGTGCCAGCAGCCGACTAGCGGGGGGCGTATCCTACAATGAGCAGTTCTTC
CDR3 protein: CASSRLAGGVSYNEQFF

D gene: TRBD2
V gene: TRBV5-1
clone size: NA
J gene: TRBJ2-5
CDR3 DNA: TGCGCCAGCAGCTTGGCCTCCACTAGCGGACAAGAGACCCAGTACTTC
CDR3 protein: CASSLASTSGQETQYF

D gene: NA
V gene: TRBV9
clone size: NA
J gene: TRBJ2-3
CDR3 DNA: TGTGCCAGCAGCGTAGATCAAACGGTAGTCGATACGCAGTATTTT
CDR3 protein: CASSVDQTVVDTQYF

D gene: NA
V gene: TRBV5-1
clone size: few
J gene: TRBJ1-1
CDR3 DNA: TGCGCCAGCAGCTTGATTGGGGGCCGGTATACTGAAGCTTTCTTT
CDR3 protein: CASSLIGGRYTEAFF

D gene: TRBD1
V gene: TRBV3-1
clone size: few
J gene: TRBJ2-3
CDR3 DNA: TGTGCCAGCAGGGGACAGGTGGGAGATACGCAGTATTTT
CDR3 protein: CASRGQVGDTQYF

D gene: NA
V gene: TRBV7-9
clone size: NA
J gene: TRBJ2-1
CDR3 DNA: TGTGCCAGCAGCTACCCAGGGTCTATGGGCGATGAGCAGTTCTTC
CDR3 protein: CASSYPGSMGDEQFF

D gene: NA
V gene: TRBV2
clone size: few
J gene: TRBJ2-2
CDR3 DNA: TGTGCCAGCAGTGGTGGGGTTGACGGGGAGCTGTTTTTT
CDR3 protein: CASSGGVDGELFF

D gene: NA
V gene: TRBV12-3/TRBV12-4
clone size: few
J gene: TRBJ1-2
CDR3 DNA: TGTGCCAGCAGTTCACAGCGGAGGGGGATGGTTCCCAATAACGGCTACACCTTC
CDR3 protein: CASSSQRRGMVPNNGYTF

D gene: TRBD1
V gene: TRBV7-8
clone size: few
J gene: TRBJ1-1
CDR3 DNA: TGTGCCAGCAGAGCGACAGGGAGCACTGAAGCTTTCTTT
CDR3 protein: CASRATGSTEAFF

D gene: TRBD1
V gene: TRBV28
clone size: many
J gene: TRBJ1-2
CDR3 DNA: TGTGCCAGCAGTTTCCGGCTCAAGACAGGGGGCTGGAACTATGGCTACACCTTC
CDR3 protein: CASSFRLKTGGWNYGYTF

D gene: TRBD1
V gene: TRBV5-1
clone size: NA
J gene: TRBJ1-5
CDR3 DNA: TGCGCCGGCCATGGGGGCAGGGGGCGAATCACTAGCAATCAGCCCCAGCATTTT
CDR3 protein: CAGHGGRGRITSNQPQHF

D gene: TRBD1
V gene: TRBV4-1
clone size: NA
J gene: TRBJ1-6
CDR3 DNA: TGCGCCAGCAGGCGACAGGGTGTTAATTCACCCCTCCACTTT
CDR3 protein: CASRRQGVNSPLHF

D gene: NA
V gene: TRBV6-1
clone size: NA
J gene: TRBJ1-2
CDR3 DNA: TGTGCCAGCAGTACCCCGGGACACCAGTTGATCCTATATGGCTACACCTTC
CDR3 protein: CASSTPGHQLILYGYTF

D gene: TRBD1
V gene: TRBV6-5
clone size: many
J gene: TRBJ1-1
CDR3 DNA: TGTGCCAGCAGACGGACAGGGGACACTGAAGCTTTCTTT
CDR3 protein: CASRRTGDTEAFF

D gene: TRBD1
V gene: TRBV4-3
clone size: many
J gene: TRBJ1-6
CDR3 DNA: TGCGCCAGCAGCCAAGATTTGGGGAACAGGGGTTTGAATTCACCCCTCCACTTT
CDR3 protein: CASSQDLGNRGLNSPLHF

D gene: TRBD2
V gene: TRBV4-3
clone size: few
J gene: TRBJ2-2
CDR3 DNA: TGCGCCAGCAGCCAAGAGGGGACTAGCCCCCCCGGGGAGCTGTTTTTT
CDR3 protein: CASSQEGTSPPGELFF

D gene: TRBD2
V gene: TRBV7-2
clone size: few
J gene: TRBJ2-3
CDR3 DNA: TGTGCCAGCAGCTTAGGGGGCCTGGCGGGGGGCATCACAGATACGCAGTATTTT
CDR3 protein: CASSLGGLAGGITDTQYF

D gene: NA
V gene: TRBV20-1
clone size: NA
J gene: TRBJ1-1
CDR3 DNA: TGCAGTGCTGAGGGGACCCGATTATTGAACACTGAAGCTTTCTTT
CDR3 protein: CSAEGTRLLNTEAFF

D gene: NA
V gene: TRBV9
clone size: few
J gene: TRBJ2-7
CDR3 DNA: TGTGCCAGCAGCGCTGGAGTAGGGCATCGCGAGCAGTACTTC
CDR3 protein: CASSAGVGHREQYF

D gene: TRBD1
V gene: TRBV7-2
clone size: few
J gene: TRBJ1-6
CDR3 DNA: TGTGCCAGCAGCCGGGGACAGCCCTCTAGTGGTTCACCCCTCCACTTT
CDR3 protein: CASSRGQPSSGSPLHF

D gene: NA
V gene: TRBV2
clone size: few
J gene: TRBJ1-3
CDR3 DNA: TGTGCCAGCAGGTTACAGGGAACTGGAAACACCATATATTTT
CDR3 protein: CASRLQGTGNTIYF

D gene: NA
V gene: TRBV5-6
clone size: NA
J gene: TRBJ1-2
CDR3 DNA: TGTGCCAGCAGCTTTGCGGTGAGGGGCGATTTCTATGGCTACACCTTC
CDR3 protein: CASSFAVRGDFYGYTF

D gene: NA
V gene: TRBV3-1
clone size: NA
J gene: TRBJ2-1
CDR3 DNA: TGTGCCAGCAGCGCCCCCTGGTCCCATGAGCAGTTCTTC
CDR3 protein: CASSAPWSHEQFF

D gene: NA
V gene: TRBV28
clone size: few
J gene: TRBJ1-2
CDR3 DNA: TGTGCCAGCAGCACGGAGCGATATGGCTACACCTTC
CDR3 protein: CASSTERYGYTF

D gene: TRBD1
V gene: TRBV20-1
clone size: NA
J gene: TRBJ1-2
CDR3 DNA: TGCAGTGCTCCCGGACAGGGACGGGGCTACACCTTC
CDR3 protein: CSAPGQGRGYTF

D gene: NA
V gene: TRBV6-5
clone size: few
J gene: TRBJ2-5
CDR3 DNA: TGTGCCAGCAGTTACGATTCAGGCGTCCCCGTCGAGACCCAGTACTTC
CDR3 protein: CASSYDSGVPVETQYF

D gene: TRBD1
V gene: TRBV4-3
clone size: NA
J gene: TRBJ2-1
CDR3 DNA: TGCGCCAGCAGCCAAGGGAAACTACTGACAGGGGTTGGTTACCATGAGCAGTTCTTC
CDR3 protein: CASSQGKLLTGVGYHEQFF

D gene: NA
V gene: TRBV15
clone size: NA
J gene: TRBJ2-1
CDR3 DNA: TGTGCCACCAGCCAGGGGTATGAGCAGTTCTTC
CDR3 protein: CATSQGYEQFF